This T cell receptor beta chain came from a study of tumor-infiltrating lymphocytes in primary liver carcinoma. Study overall: Resecting the tumor surgically was how the patients' primary liver carcinoma was treated. The study's findings and limits: Tumor region pairs shared more overlap than did tumor-adjacent and tumor-blood pairs. Tumor top-250-clone fractions significantly exceeded those of blood (p = 0.039).

Germline DNA was also extracted, and blood RNA was taken from unsorted whole blood. The authors collected four milliliters of peripheral blood before surgery. The V end lost 5 bases, the J end lost 4 bases, and 15 bases lay between the germline ends. The CDR3 length is 15 residues. In germline, CDR1 is MDHEN, CDR2 SYDVKM. This clonotype was picked up a small number of times. Its antigen is still unknown. Total RNA (approximately 450 ng) served as template for TCR beta cDNA synthesis primed by a constant-region primer. Libraries for TCR beta were built through three nested multiplex PCR rounds, which together made up a slightly modified ARM-PCR procedure. Each of the first two PCR rounds ran 9 to 11 cycles with TRBV1-TRBV30 forward and C-beta reverse primers. From the multiplex PCR reads, TCRdb called clonotypes with MiXCR, one entry per CDR3 protein. The table lists 300,000 to 350,000 distinct CDR3 sequences, roughly 61% of them singletons, with 5% to 6.5% in the top ten.

The receptor was isolated from a man between 35 and 55 years old with primary liver carcinoma and hepatitis B virus infection. What was sequenced was peripheral blood. The chain recombines TRBV28 with TRBJ1-5; no clear D. CDR3: CASSPPGSPNQPQHF. CDR3 bases: TGTGCCAGCAGTCCACCGGGCAGCCCAAATCAGCCCCAGCATTTT.